These 17 T cell receptor beta chains originate from one sample sequenced in a study of T cell changes during pregnancy in multiple sclerosis. Only in-frame clones appear in the TCRdb table, and some are missing; sequencing was by immunoSEQ multiplex PCR. Here the sample spans about 50,000 clones, 80% to 95% being singletons. Source: CD4+ T cells from peripheral blood mononuclear cells, taken in the second trimester of pregnancy. The origin of the receptors is a female donor with multiple sclerosis, enrolled in a pregnancy study.

V and J are TRBV5-6 and TRBJ2-5; no firm D call. V gave up 0 bases and J gave up 2 bases, with 8 bases separating them. The CDR3 spans 14 residues. Germline V lookup: CDR1 SGHDT, CDR2 YYEEEE. Here the CDR3 reads CASSLVGTQETQYF. The DNA of the CDR3 is TGTGCCAGCAGCTTGGTGGGCACTCAAGAGACCCAGTACTTC.

This clone was observed a single time. J is TRBJ1-1 and V is TRBV2; the D is unclear. CDR1 and CDR2 (germline): SNHLY, FYNNEI. This CDR3 contains 14 residues. V lost 9 bases and J lost 0, with 14 bases in between. The CDR3 sequence: CARGQNGMNTEAFF. CDR3 bases: TGTGCCAGAGGCCAGAACGGGATGAACACTGAAGCTTTCTTT.

The rearrangement joins TRBV7-9 to TRBJ2-4; 10 nucleotides line up with TRBD1. Germline CDR1 is SEHNR and CDR2 is FQNEAQ (reference sequence). With 3 bases clipped from V and 1 base from J, the junction kept 0 bases outside the gene matches. The length of the CDR3 is 15 residues. CDR3 protein: CASSLGQGAKNIQYF. The CDR3 coding sequence is TGTGCCAGCAGCTTGGGACAGGGGGCCAAAAACATTCAGTACTTC.

For the CDR3, the DNA is TGTGCCAGCAGTGACGACCGGGACAGGGGTTCACCCCTCCACTTT. As protein: CASSDDRDRGSPLHF. J is TRBJ1-6 and V is TRBV6-4; 10 bases map to TRBD1. Germline loops: CDR1 MRHNA, CDR2 SNTAGT. The V and J ends lost 2 bases and 9 bases, in that order; junction bases with no gene match: 4. This CDR3 region has 15 residues.

V gene TRBV5-8 combines with J gene TRBJ2-4, with no clear D. Trimming pared 4 bases from V and 0 bases from J, leaving 11 bases between. The CDR3 consists of 15 residues. Germline CDR1 and CDR2: SGHTS and YDEGEE. CDR3 in amino acids: CASSRQILAKNIQYF. CDR3 nucleotide sequence: TGTGCCAGCAGCCGTCAGATTTTAGCCAAAAACATTCAGTACTTC.

The V and J genes are TRBV19 and TRBJ1-5; 9 bases are a match to TRBD1. Per the germline V gene, CDR1 is LNHDA and CDR2 is SQIVND (reference sequence). V was pared by 5 bases and J by 6 bases, with 11 bases of the junction left unmatched. The length of the CDR3 is 16 residues. Here the CDR3 reads CASSSGQGQLRQPQHF. CDR3 DNA: TGTGCCAGTAGTTCGGGACAGGGTCAGTTACGTCAGCCCCAGCATTTT.

The chain is built from TRBV7-2 and TRBJ2-2, with D unresolved. From germline, CDR1 is SGHTA and CDR2 FQGNSA. Trimming stripped 1 base from V and 1 base from J, with 7 bases between. This CDR3 is built from 15 residues. DNA for the CDR3: TGTGCCAGCAGCTTAGGGTTGCGGAACACCGGGGAGCTGTTTTTT. This encodes CASSLGLRNTGELFF. Looking up the rest from reference TRBV7-2 and TRBJ2-2 gives the full variable domain: GAGVSQSPSNKVTEKGKDVELRCDPISGHTALYWYRQSLGQGLEFLIYFQGNSAPDKSGLPSDRFSAERTGGSVSTLTIQRTQQEDSAVYLCASSLGLRNTGELFFGEGSRLTVL.

This chain uses TRBV11-3 with TRBJ1-1, with 8 bases aligning to TRBD1. The CDR3 totals 13 residues. The V gene end was trimmed by 3 bases and the J gene end by 4 bases; junction bases not matched to a gene: 1. CDR1 and CDR2 (germline): SGHNT, YENEEA. The CDR3 nucleotides are TGTGCCAGCAGCTTCACAGGGGGCACTGAAGCTTTCTTT. Translating it yields CASSFTGGTEAFF.

The J gene is TRBJ2-2, the V gene TRBV2; a possible D gene is TRBD2 (6 bases). The V gene lost 7 bases and the J gene lost 5 bases, with 17 bases spanning the gap. The CDR3 extends over 15 amino acids. Germline CDR1 and CDR2: SNHLY and FYNNEI. The CDR3 here is CASKPGLSLTGELFF. The DNA of the CDR3 is TGTGCCAGCAAACCGGGACTCTCGTTGACCGGGGAGCTGTTTTTT.

V usage is TRBV5-4 and J usage is TRBJ2-1; the D gene is possibly TRBD2 (7 bases). CDR3 size: 16 residues. CDR1 is SGHNT and CDR2 is YYREEE in the germline V gene (reference sequence). The V gene lost 0 bases and the J gene lost 6 bases, with 16 bases spanning the gap. In DNA form, the CDR3 reads TGTGCCAGCAGCTTGGGGGGGGCTAGCGGATTCAATGAGCAGTTCTTC. It translates to CASSLGGASGFNEQFF.

The chain couples TRBV7-9 to TRBJ1-1, with D unresolved. This CDR3 contains 13 residues. The V end lost 1 base, the J end lost 8 bases, and 11 bases lay between the germline ends. CDR1 and CDR2 from the germline V gene are SEHNR and FQNEAQ (reference sequence). The chain's CDR3 is CASSLGWPGEAFF. CDR3 in DNA: TGTGCCAGCAGCTTAGGGTGGCCGGGAGAAGCTTTCTTT.

CDR3 sequence: CSVGTAPGYEQYF. CDR3 sequence (DNA): TGCAGCGTCGGGACAGCCCCCGGCTACGAGCAGTACTTC. The chain has TRBV29-1 and TRBJ2-7; 7 nucleotides agree with TRBD1. The germline CDR1 and CDR2 sequences are SQVTM and ANQGSEA. This CDR3 is 13 amino acids long. V dropped 6 bases and J dropped 3; count of bases not matched to a gene: 8.

The genes are TRBV5-6 and TRBJ2-5; D is perhaps TRBD1 (5 bases). Looked up from germline, CDR1 is SGHDT and CDR2 is YYEEEE. The CDR3 spans 13 residues. Trimming took off 2 bases at V and 5 bases at J, with 10 bases between the two ends. The CDR3 DNA reads as TGTGCCAGCAGCTTTATGGGGCGGGAGACCCAGTACTTC. It encodes CASSFMGRETQYF.

J is TRBJ1-1 and V is TRBV29-1; D might be TRBD1 (6 bases). The CDR3 covers 12 residues. Germline CDR1 and CDR2: SQVTM and ANQGSEA. The V end was cut by 5 bases, the J end by 4 bases, with 11 bases between. CDR3 loop: CSVLVGATEAFF. The CDR3 coding sequence is TGCAGCGTTCTTGTGGGGGCCACTGAAGCTTTCTTT.

The J gene is TRBJ2-3, the V gene TRBV30, with 10 nucleotides matching TRBD2. Germline loops: CDR1 GTSNPN, CDR2 SVGIG (reference sequence). Germline trimming cut 5 bases from V and 4 bases from J; bases unmatched to any gene: 6. The CDR3 covers 14 residues. CDR3 loop: CAWDLAGVADTQYF. The CDR3 nucleotides read TGTGCCTGGGATCTAGCGGGAGTTGCAGATACGCAGTATTTT.

The chain links TRBV5-6 to TRBJ2-1; no reliable D call. The CDR3 length is 12 residues. V was pared by 4 bases and J by 5 bases, with 7 bases between. Germline CDR1 is SGHDT and CDR2 is YYEEEE. As DNA, the CDR3 is TGTGCCAGCAGCCCCGGAGACAATGAGCAGTTCTTC. Amino acids: CASSPGDNEQFF.

This clone has just one count. V and J are TRBV10-3 and TRBJ2-2; weak D call: TRBD1 (6 bases). The CDR3 is 14 amino acids. V lost 9 bases to trimming and J lost 0 bases, with 11 bases between them. CDR1 is ENHRY and CDR2 is SYGVKD in the germline V gene. The CDR3 is CAMAGTTNTGELFF. In nucleotides, the CDR3 is TGTGCCATGGCCGGGACAACGAACACCGGGGAGCTGTTTTTT.